This T cell receptor (beta chain) emerged from a study of beta chain features in type 1 diabetes. Study findings and constraints: Shortening that was moderate but significant affected the TCRB CDR3s of Type 1 diabetes patients in all four CD4+ subsets.

The authors reverse transcribed all of the isolated RNA, so sequencing captured expressed TCRB transcripts. Profiled with immunoSEQ multiplex PCR; TCRdb holds only in-frame clones, not every one. The data contain more than 300,000 clones, around 13% of them singletons. With respect to this clone: Its antigen remains unknown.

The CDR3 length is 14 residues. V lost 7 bases to trimming and J lost 2 bases; unmatched junction nucleotides: 5. The germline V gene has CDR1 LGHNT and CDR2 FRNRAP. The chain has TRBV12-5 and TRBJ2-3, with 8 bases lining up with TRBD2. This TCR derives from a woman between 18 and 29 years old with type 1 diabetes. Specimen: naive CD4+ T cells from blood. CDR3 sequence (DNA): TGTGCTAGTGAGCCGGGGGGGTTCACAGATACGCAGTATTTT. Protein product: CASEPGGFTDTQYF.